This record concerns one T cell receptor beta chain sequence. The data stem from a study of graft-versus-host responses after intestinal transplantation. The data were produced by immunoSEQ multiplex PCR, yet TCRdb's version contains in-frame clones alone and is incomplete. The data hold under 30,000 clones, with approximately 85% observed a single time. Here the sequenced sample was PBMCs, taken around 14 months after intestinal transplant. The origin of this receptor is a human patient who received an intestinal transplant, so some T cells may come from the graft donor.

CDR3 protein: CASSLAGTSGILADTQYF. In DNA form, the CDR3 reads TGTGCCAGCAGCTTAGCAGGGACTAGCGGGATTTTAGCAGATACGCAGTATTTT. The genes are TRBV7-6 and TRBJ2-3; 13 positions agree with TRBD2. The CDR3 spans 18 residues. Germline values: CDR1 SGHVS, CDR2 FNYEAQ. The V segment lost 0 bases and the J segment 4 bases; nucleotides outside the gene matches: 7.